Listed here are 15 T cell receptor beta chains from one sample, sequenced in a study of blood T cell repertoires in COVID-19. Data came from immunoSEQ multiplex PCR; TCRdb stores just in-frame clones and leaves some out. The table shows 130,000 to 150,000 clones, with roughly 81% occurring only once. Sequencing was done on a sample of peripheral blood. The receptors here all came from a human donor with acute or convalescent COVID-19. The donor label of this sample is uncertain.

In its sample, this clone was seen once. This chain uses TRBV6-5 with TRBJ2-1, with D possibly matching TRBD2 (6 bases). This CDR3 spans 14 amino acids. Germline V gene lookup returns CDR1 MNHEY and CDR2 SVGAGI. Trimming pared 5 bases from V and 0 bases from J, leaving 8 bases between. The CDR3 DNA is TGTGCCAGCAGTCCCGGGGGCTCCTACAATGAGCAGTTCTTC. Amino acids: CASSPGGSYNEQFF.

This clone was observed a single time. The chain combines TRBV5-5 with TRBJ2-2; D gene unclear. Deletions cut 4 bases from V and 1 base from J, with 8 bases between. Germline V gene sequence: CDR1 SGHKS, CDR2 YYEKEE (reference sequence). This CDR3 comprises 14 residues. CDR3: CASSRVGNTGELFF. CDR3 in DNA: TGTGCCAGCAGCCGGGTAGGGAACACCGGGGAGCTGTTTTTT.

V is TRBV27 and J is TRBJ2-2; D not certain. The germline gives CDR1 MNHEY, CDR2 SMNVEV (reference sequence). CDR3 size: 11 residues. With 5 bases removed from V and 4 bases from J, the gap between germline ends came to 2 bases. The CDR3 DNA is TGTGCCAGCAGTCGCACCGGGGAGCTGTTTTTT. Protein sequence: CASSRTGELFF.

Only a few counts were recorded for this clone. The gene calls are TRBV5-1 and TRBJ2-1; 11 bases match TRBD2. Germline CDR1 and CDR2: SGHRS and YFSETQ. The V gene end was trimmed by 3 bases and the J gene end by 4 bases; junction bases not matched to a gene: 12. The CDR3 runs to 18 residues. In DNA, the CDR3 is TGCGCCAGCAGCTCCGGCTTAACTAGCGGGGGACCATACAATGAGCAGTTCTTC. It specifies CASSSGLTSGGPYNEQFF.

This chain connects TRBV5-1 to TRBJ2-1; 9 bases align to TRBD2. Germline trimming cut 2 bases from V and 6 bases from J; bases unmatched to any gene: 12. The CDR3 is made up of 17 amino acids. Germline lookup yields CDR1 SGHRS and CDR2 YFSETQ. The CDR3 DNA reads TGCGCCAGCAGCTTTTCTACTTCTAGCGGGGCCTTCAATGAGCAGTTCTTC. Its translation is CASSFSTSSGAFNEQFF. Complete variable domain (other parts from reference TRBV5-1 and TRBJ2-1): KAGVTQTPRYLIKTRGQQVTLSCSPISGHRSVSWYQQTPGQGLQFLFEYFSETQRNKGNFPGRFSGRQFSNSRSEMNVSTLELGDSALYLCASSFSTSSGAFNEQFFGPGTRLTVL.

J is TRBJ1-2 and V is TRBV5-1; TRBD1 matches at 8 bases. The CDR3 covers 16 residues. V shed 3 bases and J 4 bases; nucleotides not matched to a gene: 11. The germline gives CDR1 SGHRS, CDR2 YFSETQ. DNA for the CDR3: TGCGCCAGCAGCTGGGGGACAGGAGGTAACGTCTATGGCTACACCTTC. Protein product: CASSWGTGGNVYGYTF.

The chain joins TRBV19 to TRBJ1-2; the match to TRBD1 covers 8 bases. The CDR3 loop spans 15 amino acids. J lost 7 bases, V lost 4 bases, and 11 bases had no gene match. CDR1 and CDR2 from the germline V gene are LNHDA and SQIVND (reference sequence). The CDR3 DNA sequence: TGTGCCAGTAGTAAGATTCAGGGGGCGTTGAGTGGCTACACCTTC. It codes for CASSKIQGALSGYTF.

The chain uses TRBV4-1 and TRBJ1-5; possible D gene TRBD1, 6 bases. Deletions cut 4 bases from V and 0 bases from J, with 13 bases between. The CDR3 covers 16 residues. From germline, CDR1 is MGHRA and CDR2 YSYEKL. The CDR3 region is CASSRPQGHSNQPQHF. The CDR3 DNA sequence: TGCGCCAGCAGCCGTCCACAGGGACATAGCAATCAGCCCCAGCATTTT.

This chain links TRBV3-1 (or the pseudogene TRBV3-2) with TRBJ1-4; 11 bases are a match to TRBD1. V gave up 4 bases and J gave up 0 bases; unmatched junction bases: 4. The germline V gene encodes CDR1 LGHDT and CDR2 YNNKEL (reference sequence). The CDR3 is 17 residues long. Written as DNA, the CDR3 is TGTGCCAGCAGCCCTCCGGGACAGGGGGCAACTAATGAAAAACTGTTTTTT. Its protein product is CASSPPGQGATNEKLFF.

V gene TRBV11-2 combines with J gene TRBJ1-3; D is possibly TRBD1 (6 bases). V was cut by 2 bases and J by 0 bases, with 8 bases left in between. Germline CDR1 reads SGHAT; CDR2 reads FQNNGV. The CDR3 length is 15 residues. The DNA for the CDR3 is TGTGCCAGCAGCTTATCAGGGGCCTCTGGAAACACCATATATTTT. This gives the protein CASSLSGASGNTIYF. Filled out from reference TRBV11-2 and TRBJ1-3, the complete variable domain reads EAGVAQSPRYKIIEKRQSVAFWCNPISGHATLYWYQQILGQGPKLLIQFQNNGVVDDSQLPKDRFSAERLKGVDSTLKIQPAKLEDSAVYLCASSLSGASGNTIYFGEGSWLTVV.

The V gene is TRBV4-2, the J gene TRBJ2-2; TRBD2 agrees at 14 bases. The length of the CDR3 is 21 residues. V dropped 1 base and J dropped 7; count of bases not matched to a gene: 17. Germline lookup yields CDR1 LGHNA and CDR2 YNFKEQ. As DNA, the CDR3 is TGTGCCAGCAGCCAAGTGGTCCCCCGACCGACTAGCGGGGGGGCCGGCGGGGAGCTGTTTTTT. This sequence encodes CASSQVVPRPTSGGAGGELFF.

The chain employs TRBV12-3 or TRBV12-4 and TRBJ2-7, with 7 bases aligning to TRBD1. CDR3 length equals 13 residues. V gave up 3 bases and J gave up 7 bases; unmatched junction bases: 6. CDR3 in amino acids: CASSFGAGGEQYV. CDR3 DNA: TGTGCCAGCAGTTTCGGCGCAGGGGGTGAGCAGTACGTC.

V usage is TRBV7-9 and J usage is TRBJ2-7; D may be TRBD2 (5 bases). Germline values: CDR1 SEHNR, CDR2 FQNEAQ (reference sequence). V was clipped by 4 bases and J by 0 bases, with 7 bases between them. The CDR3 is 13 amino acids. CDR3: CASSWEFSYEQYF. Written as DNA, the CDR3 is TGTGCCAGCAGCTGGGAGTTCTCCTACGAGCAGTACTTC.

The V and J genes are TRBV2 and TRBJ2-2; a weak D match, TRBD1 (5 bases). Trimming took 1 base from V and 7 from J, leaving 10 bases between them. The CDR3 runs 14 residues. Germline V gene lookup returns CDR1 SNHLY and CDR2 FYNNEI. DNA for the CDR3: TGTGCCAGCAGTGAAGTCAGGGAAATCGGGGAGCTGTTTTTT. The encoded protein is CASSEVREIGELFF.

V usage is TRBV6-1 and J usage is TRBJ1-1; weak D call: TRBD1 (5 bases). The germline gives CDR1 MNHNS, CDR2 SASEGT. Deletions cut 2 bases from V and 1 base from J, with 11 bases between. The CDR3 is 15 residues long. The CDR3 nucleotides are TGTGCCAGCAGTGAATGGGGGGGAGAGAACACTGAAGCTTTCTTT. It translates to CASSEWGGENTEAFF.